The present T cell receptor (beta chain) was sequenced within a study of shared clonotypes between healthy human individuals. The protocol was immunoSEQ multiplex PCR, while the TCRdb copy is restricted to in-frame clones and leaves out a portion. The table records some 650,000 clones, 97% of them present only once. This clone was observed once. V shed 5 bases, J shed 6 bases, and the junction held 13 bases outside the gene matches. The CDR3 extends over 16 amino acids. Germline CDR1 is SNHLY and CDR2 is FYNNEI. The receptor's source is a woman in her twenties or thirties in good health. The chain carries TRBV2 and TRBJ2-1; TRBD2 matches 7 bases. Sequenced sample: naive CD4+ T cells sorted from blood. Stated subset: CD45RA+ positively selected. This CDR3 is CASSPRGAGAGNEQFF. CDR3 DNA sequence: TGTGCCAGCAGTCCTCGGGGTGCGGGAGCGGGCAATGAGCAGTTCTTC.